Below are 22 T cell receptor beta chains sequenced from a single sample in a study of shared clonotypes between healthy human individuals. Only in-frame clones appear in the TCRdb table, and some are missing; sequencing was by immunoSEQ multiplex PCR. The sample includes approximately 710,000 clones, about 90% of them seen just once. The sequenced sample consisted of memory CD8+ T cells from PBMCs. Stated subset: CD45RO+ cells pooled with CCR7-negative TemRA cells. Receptors originate from a man in his late teens or twenties in good health. Some clones in this sample may be carry-over from other donors' samples.

The J gene is TRBJ2-7, the V gene TRBV29-1; 7 bases agree with TRBD2. Germline V CDR1 and CDR2: SQVTM, ANQGSEA. V dropped 7 bases and J dropped 5; count of bases not matched to a gene: 11. This CDR3 has 13 amino acids. The CDR3 DNA reads as TGCAGCGGTATGCGGGGGTTCGGCGACGAGCAGTACTTC. As protein: CSGMRGFGDEQYF.

This chain links TRBV5-1 with TRBJ1-2, with TRBD1 matching 9 bases. Germline values: CDR1 SGHRS, CDR2 YFSETQ. J was trimmed by 6 bases and V by 3 bases; bases with no gene match: 9. This CDR3 is 15 amino acids long. CDR3 DNA: TGCGCCAGCAGCTGGAAAACAGGGGGCGGCGATGGCTACACCTTC. Protein sequence: CASSWKTGGGDGYTF.

The chain employs TRBV28 and TRBJ2-7; either TRBD1 or TRBD2 may fit D (6 bases each). The V end lost 6 bases, the J end lost 0 bases, and 18 bases lay between the germline ends. Germline V gene sequence: CDR1 MDHEN, CDR2 SYDVKM. CDR3 length: 16 amino acids. The CDR3 DNA reads TGTGCCAGCAGCCCCCCGGGGGCCAGCCTCTCCTACGAGCAGTACTTC. This sequence encodes CASSPPGASLSYEQYF.

The chain links TRBV2 to TRBJ1-1; tentative D call: TRBD1 (5 bases). The CDR3 has 12 residues. Germline CDR1 and CDR2: SNHLY and FYNNEI. The ends were cut back, 10 bases at V and 4 bases at J, with 13 bases in the middle. The CDR3 is CAILGVVTEAFF. The CDR3 region has the DNA TGTGCCATCTTGGGGGTGGTCACTGAAGCTTTCTTT.

This clone occurred once. This chain joins TRBV6-5 and TRBJ2-1; 9 positions agree with TRBD2. This CDR3 comprises 16 residues. J was trimmed by 5 bases and V by 0 bases; bases with no gene match: 5. Looked up from germline, CDR1 is MNHEY and CDR2 is SVGAGI. The CDR3 DNA follows: TGTGCCAGCAGTTACTCTTCAGCGGGAGGCCACAATGAGCAGTTCTTC. Translation: CASSYSSAGGHNEQFF.

The rearrangement uses TRBV2 and TRBJ1-3; possible D gene TRBD1, 5 bases. CDR1 SNHLY and CDR2 FYNNEI come from the germline V gene. V was pared by 3 bases and J by 4 bases, with 13 bases between. This CDR3 spans 15 amino acids. Here the CDR3 DNA reads TGTGCCAGCAGTGAGCGGGGGTCATTGGGAAACACCATATATTTT. The encoded protein is CASSERGSLGNTIYF.

The chain carries TRBV4-3 and TRBJ2-5, with 10 bases identical to TRBD2. Trimming cost V 0 bases and J 5 bases; bases outside gene matches: 12. Germline V gives CDR1 LGHNA, CDR2 YSLEER. The CDR3 totals 18 residues. The CDR3 region is CASSQDWGPSGSLETQYF. CDR3 DNA sequence: TGCGCCAGCAGCCAAGATTGGGGTCCTAGCGGGAGCCTGGAGACCCAGTACTTC.

The chain has TRBV18 and TRBJ1-2; 7 bases are a match to TRBD1. Germline trimming cut 11 bases from V and 3 bases from J; bases unmatched to any gene: 21. Germline V gene data show CDR1 as KGHSH and CDR2 as LQKENI. The CDR3 contains 17 residues. For the CDR3, the DNA is TGTGCCCCATACAGGGGACGTCCCCCTGGGGGAGACTATGGCTACACCTTC. Translation: CAPYRGRPPGGDYGYTF.

The chain couples TRBV19 to TRBJ1-1, with no clear D. The germline V and J ends were trimmed by 6 bases and 2 bases, with 13 bases remaining between them. CDR1 is LNHDA, CDR2 SQIVND, per germline (reference sequence). This CDR3 comprises 14 residues. The CDR3 sequence is CASRGQALNTEAFF. The CDR3 DNA reads as TGTGCCAGTAGAGGGCAGGCCCTTAACACTGAAGCTTTCTTT.

The chain couples TRBV29-1 to TRBJ2-5; D is undetermined. The CDR3 is made up of 17 amino acids. CDR1 SQVTM and CDR2 ANQGSEA come from the germline V gene. Trimming cost V 0 bases and J 4 bases, with 21 bases left between them. CDR3 in DNA: TGCAGCGTTGAAGATCTTCTGGCTCGGATGGTGGGAGAGACCCAGTACTTC. It encodes CSVEDLLARMVGETQYF.

Of note for this clone: This CDR3 fails to terminate in the conserved phenylalanine or tryptophan, so it likely reflects a read error. The DNA is left out, because the CDR3 cannot be placed on it with certainty; the CDR3 is given as TCRdb lists it. The rearrangement uses TRBV21-1 and TRBJ1-1; TRBD1, the table's D call, lacks a check against the DNA. TRBV21-1 is a pseudogene segment. The CDR3 is 10 amino acids in total, end residues counted. The CDR3 here is CASSLTGTGV.

This sequence joins TRBV4-1 and TRBJ2-6; D gene uncertain. Per the germline V gene, CDR1 is MGHRA and CDR2 is YSYEKL. There are 14 residues in the CDR3. The V and J ends lost 5 bases and 0 bases respectively, with 5 bases between them. The CDR3 spells CASSRYSGANVLTF. Written as DNA, the CDR3 is TGCGCCAGCAGCAGATACTCTGGGGCCAACGTCCTGACTTTC.

Turning to this clone: In the same sample, other DNA sequences code for this CDR3. This chain connects TRBV7-9 to TRBJ2-7; D is possibly TRBD1 (6 bases). Trimming removed 5 bases at V and 3 bases at J, with 11 bases between. Germline values: CDR1 SEHNR, CDR2 FQNEAQ (reference sequence). The CDR3 extends over 13 amino acids. The CDR3 DNA is TGTGCCAGCAGCATCGGGACAAGCTACGAGCAGTACTTC. Translated, it gives CASSIGTSYEQYF.

J is TRBJ2-7 and V is TRBV14, with 7 nucleotides matching TRBD2. Germline loops: CDR1 SGHDN, CDR2 FVKESK. This CDR3 contains 16 residues. Trimming at V came to 0 bases and at J to 1 base, leaving 6 bases not matched to a gene. CDR3 in amino acids: CASSQERGAGSYEQYF. The DNA of the CDR3 is TGTGCCAGCAGCCAAGAAAGAGGAGCGGGATCCTACGAGCAGTACTTC.

This clone was observed a few times. The genes are TRBV27 and TRBJ2-2; D is undetermined. Germline CDR1 is MNHEY and CDR2 is SMNVEV (reference sequence). Trimming removed 5 bases from V and 5 bases from J, with 9 bases in between. The CDR3 loop spans 13 amino acids. CDR3 DNA: TGTGCCAGCAGTCTTTTTTTGACCGGGGAGCTGTTTTTT. It is translated as CASSLFLTGELFF.

The chain links TRBV15 to TRBJ2-7, with TRBD2 matching over 7 bases. V trimming: 0 bases; J trimming: 5 bases; junction bases outside the gene matches: 19. Germline V CDR1 and CDR2: LNHNV, YYDKDF (reference sequence). The CDR3 length is 19 residues. The CDR3 DNA reads TGTGCCACCAGCAGAGAGCTCCTTTTCATGGCGGGAGAGGGCCACGAGCAGTACTTC. It encodes CATSRELLFMAGEGHEQYF.

This clone is a singleton in its sample. The CDR3 DNA reads TGTGCCAGCAGCCACCGGACTAGCGGCCAAGAGACCCAGTACTTC. Protein: CASSHRTSGQETQYF. The J gene is TRBJ2-5, the V gene TRBV7-6, with 10 nucleotides matching TRBD2. The germline gives CDR1 SGHVS, CDR2 FNYEAQ. V lost 5 bases to trimming and J lost 1 base; unmatched junction nucleotides: 4. This CDR3 is built from 15 residues.

The V and J genes are TRBV27 and TRBJ2-7; 8 positions match TRBD2. With V trimmed by 5 bases and J by 0 bases, 6 bases remained unmatched. CDR3 length: 15 amino acids. The germline V gene encodes CDR1 MNHEY and CDR2 SMNVEV (reference sequence). The CDR3, as DNA: TGTGCCAGCAGTCCTTGGGGGACTAGCTCCTACGAGCAGTACTTC. Amino acid sequence: CASSPWGTSSYEQYF.

In the case of this clone: Other DNA sequences of this sample code for an identical CDR3. V and J are TRBV4-1 and TRBJ1-5; no clear D gene. Germline values: CDR1 MGHRA, CDR2 YSYEKL. The CDR3 has 15 residues. Trimming pared 0 bases from V and 2 bases from J, leaving 8 bases between. CDR3 sequence (DNA): TGCGCCAGCAGCCAAGATGCGGGCGGCAATCAGCCCCAGCATTTT. Amino acid sequence: CASSQDAGGNQPQHF.

J is TRBJ2-7 and V is TRBV7-9; 10 bases line up with TRBD2. Germline V gene sequence: CDR1 SEHNR, CDR2 FQNEAQ (reference sequence). Losses at the gene ends were 4 bases for V and 0 bases for J; bases not matched to a gene: 6. The CDR3 covers 16 residues. CDR3 coding DNA: TGTGCCAGCAGCTCAACTCGGACTAGCGGCTCCTACGAGCAGTACTTC. Protein product: CASSSTRTSGSYEQYF.

V gene TRBV9 combines with J gene TRBJ2-3; 10 nucleotides line up with TRBD2. This CDR3 has 16 residues. The V gene's germline CDR1 is SGDLS and CDR2 YYNGEE. Trimming removed 0 bases from V and 6 bases from J; junction bases left unmatched: 7. CDR3 DNA: TGTGCCAGCAGCGTAGGAGGTAGCGGGAGGCTTGATACGCAGTATTTT. Residues: CASSVGGSGRLDTQYF.

CDR3 coding DNA: TGTGCCAGCAGTTTGTCCTTAGGCCCGAGGGAGACCCAGTACTTC. It yields the protein CASSLSLGPRETQYF. The V gene is TRBV27, the J gene TRBJ2-5; no reliable D call. CDR1 and CDR2 (germline): MNHEY, SMNVEV (reference sequence). Trimming pared 3 bases from V and 5 bases from J, leaving 16 bases between. The length of the CDR3 is 15 residues.